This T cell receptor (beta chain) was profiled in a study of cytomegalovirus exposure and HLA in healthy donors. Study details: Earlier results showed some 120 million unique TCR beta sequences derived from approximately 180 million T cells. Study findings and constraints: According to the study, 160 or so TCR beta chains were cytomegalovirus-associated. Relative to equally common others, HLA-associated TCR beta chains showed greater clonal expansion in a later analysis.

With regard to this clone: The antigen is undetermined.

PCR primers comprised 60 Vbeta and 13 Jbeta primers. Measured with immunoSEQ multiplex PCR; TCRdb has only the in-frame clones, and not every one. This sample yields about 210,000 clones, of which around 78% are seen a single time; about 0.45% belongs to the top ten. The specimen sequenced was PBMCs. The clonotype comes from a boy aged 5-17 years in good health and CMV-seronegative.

In DNA form, the CDR3 reads TGTGCCAGCAGCCCCACGGGGGGGAACACTGAAGCTTTCTTT. It encodes CASSPTGGNTEAFF. The V and J genes are TRBV7-2 and TRBJ1-1, with D possibly matching TRBD1 (5 bases). The CDR3 has 14 amino acids. Trimming removed 5 bases at V and 1 base at J, with 11 bases between. Germline assignment: CDR1 SGHTA and CDR2 FQGNSA. Full variable domain (missing parts from reference TRBV7-2 and TRBJ1-1): GAGVSQSPSNKVTEKGKDVELRCDPISGHTALYWYRQSLGQGLEFLIYFQGNSAPDKSGLPSDRFSAERTGGSVSTLTIQRTQQEDSAVYLCASSPTGGNTEAFFGQGTRLTVV.